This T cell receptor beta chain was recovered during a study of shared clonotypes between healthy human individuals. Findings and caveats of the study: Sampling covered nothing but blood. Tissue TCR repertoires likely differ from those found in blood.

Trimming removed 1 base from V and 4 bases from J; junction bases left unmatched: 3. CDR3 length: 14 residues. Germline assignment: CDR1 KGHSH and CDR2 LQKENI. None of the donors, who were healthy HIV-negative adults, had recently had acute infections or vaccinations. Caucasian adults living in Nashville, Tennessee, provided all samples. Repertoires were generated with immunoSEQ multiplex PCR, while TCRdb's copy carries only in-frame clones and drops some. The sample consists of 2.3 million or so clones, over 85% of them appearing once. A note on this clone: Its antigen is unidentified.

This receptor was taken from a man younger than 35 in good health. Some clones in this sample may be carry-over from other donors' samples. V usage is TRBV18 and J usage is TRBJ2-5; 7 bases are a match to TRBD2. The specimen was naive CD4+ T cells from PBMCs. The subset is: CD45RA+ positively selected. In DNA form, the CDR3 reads TGTGCCAGCTCACCACGCGGGGGTGGAGAGACCCAGTACTTC. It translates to CASSPRGGGETQYF.